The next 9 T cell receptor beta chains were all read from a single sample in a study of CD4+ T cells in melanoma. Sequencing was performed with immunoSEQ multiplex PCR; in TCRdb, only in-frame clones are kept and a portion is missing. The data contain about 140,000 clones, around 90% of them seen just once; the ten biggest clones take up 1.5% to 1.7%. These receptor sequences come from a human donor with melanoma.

The CDR3, as DNA: TGTGCCAGCTCACCACTAAACGGACAGGGCACTGAAGCTTTCTTT. Translating it yields CASSPLNGQGTEAFF. This chain uses TRBV18 with TRBJ1-1; 8 nucleotides line up with TRBD1. CDR3 size: 15 residues. The junction had 5 bases not matched to a gene; V was cut back by 1 base and J by 4 bases. Germline V lookup: CDR1 KGHSH, CDR2 LQKENI.

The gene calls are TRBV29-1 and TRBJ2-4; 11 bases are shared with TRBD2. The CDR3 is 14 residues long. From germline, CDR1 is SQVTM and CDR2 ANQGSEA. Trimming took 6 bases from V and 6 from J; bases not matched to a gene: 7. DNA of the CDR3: TGCAGCGTAATAGTAGCGGGGGGGGGAAACATTCAGTACTTC. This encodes CSVIVAGGGNIQYF.

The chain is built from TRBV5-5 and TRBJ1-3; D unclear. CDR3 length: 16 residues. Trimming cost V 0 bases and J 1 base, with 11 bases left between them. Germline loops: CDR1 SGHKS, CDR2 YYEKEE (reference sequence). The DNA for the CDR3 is TGTGCCAGCAGCTTGGCGAACATTCCATCTGGAAACACCATATATTTT. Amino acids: CASSLANIPSGNTIYF.

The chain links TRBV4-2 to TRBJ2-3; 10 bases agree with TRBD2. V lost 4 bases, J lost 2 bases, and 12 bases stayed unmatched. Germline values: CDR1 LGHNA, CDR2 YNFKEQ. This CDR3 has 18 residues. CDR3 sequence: CASSRIDLAGETTDTQYF. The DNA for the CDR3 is TGTGCCAGCAGCCGTATCGATCTAGCGGGGGAAACCACAGATACGCAGTATTTT.

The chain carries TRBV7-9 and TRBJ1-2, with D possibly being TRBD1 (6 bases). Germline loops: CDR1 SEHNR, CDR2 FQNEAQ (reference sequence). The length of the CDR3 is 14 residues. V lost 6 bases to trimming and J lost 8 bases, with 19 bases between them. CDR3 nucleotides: TGTGCCAGCAGGGATACAGGGAAGCTAGTCGGCTACACCTTC. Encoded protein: CASRDTGKLVGYTF.

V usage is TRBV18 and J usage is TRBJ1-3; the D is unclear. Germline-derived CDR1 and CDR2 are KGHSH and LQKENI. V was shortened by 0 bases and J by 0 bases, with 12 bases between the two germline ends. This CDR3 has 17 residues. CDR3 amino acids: CASSPPGSYSSGNTIYF. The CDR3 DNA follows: TGTGCCAGCTCACCACCGGGAAGTTATAGCTCTGGAAACACCATATATTTT.

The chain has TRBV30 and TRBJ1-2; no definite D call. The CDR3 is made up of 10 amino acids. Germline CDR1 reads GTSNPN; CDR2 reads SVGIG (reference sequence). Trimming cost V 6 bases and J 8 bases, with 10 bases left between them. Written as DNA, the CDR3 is TGTGCCTGTAGGGTCGAGGGCTACACCTTC. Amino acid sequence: CACRVEGYTF.

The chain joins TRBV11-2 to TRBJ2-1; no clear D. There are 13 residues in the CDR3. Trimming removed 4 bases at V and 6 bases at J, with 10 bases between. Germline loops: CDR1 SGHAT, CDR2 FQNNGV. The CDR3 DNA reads TGTGCCAGCAGCTGGGGTAAAGGCAATGAGCAGTTCTTC. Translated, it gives CASSWGKGNEQFF.

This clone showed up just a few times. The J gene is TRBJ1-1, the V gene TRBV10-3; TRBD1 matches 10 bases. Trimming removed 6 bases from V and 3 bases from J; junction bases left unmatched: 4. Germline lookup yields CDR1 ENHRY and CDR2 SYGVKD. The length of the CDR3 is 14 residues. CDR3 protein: CAISRQGADTEAFF. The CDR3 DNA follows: TGTGCCATCAGCCGACAGGGGGCAGACACTGAAGCTTTCTTT.